This record covers a single T cell receptor beta chain. What it binds is unknown. The sample is drawn from a study of shared clonotypes between healthy human individuals. Across the study: CD4 naive and memory got three plates each, CD8 naive two, CD8 memory one. Study-wide results and caveats: Sampling included only blood; tissue repertoires likely differ.

CD8 cells classed as naive were CD45RO-negative and positively selected for CCR7, excluding terminally differentiated effector memory CD45RA+ cells. The CDR3 sequence is 15 residues long. V lost 5 bases and J lost 9, with 23 bases in between. Germline loops: CDR1 SGHVS, CDR2 FQNEAQ. Sorted-subset replicate PCR reactions were performed with about 200 ng DNA, corresponding to some 32,000 T cell genomes. This table comes from immunoSEQ multiplex PCR, and its TCRdb copy is limited to in-frame clones, with some not included. The table has about 2.2 million clones, about 93% seen once; the top ten hold about 1.6%.

This sequence joins TRBV7-8 and TRBJ2-7; tentative D call: TRBD1 (6 bases). Source material: naive CD8+ T cells from PBMCs. This receptor was obtained from a young man in good health. Some clones in this sample may be carry-over from other donors' samples. The CDR3 here is CASSLGRGTQHGQYF. As DNA, the CDR3 is TGTGCCAGCAGCCTGGGAAGGGGGACGCAGCATGGGCAGTACTTC.